These 3 T cell receptor beta chains were all obtained from the same sample, sequenced in a study of early stage breast cancer tumors. The assay was immunoSEQ multiplex PCR, and TCRdb's table has in-frame clones only and misses some. The data contain under 45,000 clones, about two thirds of them singletons. Sequencing input: blood. These receptors all stem from a person between 45 and 65 years old with breast cancer.

The rearrangement links TRBV5-6 to TRBJ2-3, with 12 positions matching TRBD2. The CDR3 is 16 amino acids. The V gene end was trimmed by 5 bases and the J gene end by 5 bases; junction bases not matched to a gene: 9. The germline CDR1 and CDR2 sequences are SGHDT and YYEEEE. CDR3 coding DNA: TGTGCCAGCAGGGACTGGACTAGCGGGATTGTAGATACGCAGTATTTT. Residues: CASRDWTSGIVDTQYF. The full variable domain, its missing parts supplied by reference TRBV5-6 and TRBJ2-3, is DAGVTQSPTHLIKTRGQQVTLRCSPKSGHDTVSWYQQALGQGPQFIFQYYEEEERQRGNFPDRFSGHQFPNYSSELNVNALLLGDSALYLCASRDWTSGIVDTQYFGPGTRLTVL.

The sample holds a few counts of this clone. V usage is TRBV6-1 and J usage is TRBJ2-1; 10 bases line up with TRBD2. The trim removed 4 bases at V and 6 bases at J, leaving 6 bases unmatched. Germline CDR1 and CDR2: MNHNS and SASEGT. The CDR3 sequence is 15 residues long. The CDR3 DNA reads as TGTGCCAGCAGTGCCCTAGCGGGAGTACCCAATGAGCAGTTCTTC. Its translation is CASSALAGVPNEQFF.

V and J are TRBV15 and TRBJ1-1; D is unclear. Germline CDR1 is LNHNV and CDR2 is YYDKDF (reference sequence). The length of the CDR3 is 13 residues. V shed 5 bases and J shed 4 bases, with 11 bases lying between them. The CDR3: CATSETRGTEAFF. DNA for the CDR3: TGTGCCACCAGCGAAACCCGAGGCACTGAAGCTTTCTTT.